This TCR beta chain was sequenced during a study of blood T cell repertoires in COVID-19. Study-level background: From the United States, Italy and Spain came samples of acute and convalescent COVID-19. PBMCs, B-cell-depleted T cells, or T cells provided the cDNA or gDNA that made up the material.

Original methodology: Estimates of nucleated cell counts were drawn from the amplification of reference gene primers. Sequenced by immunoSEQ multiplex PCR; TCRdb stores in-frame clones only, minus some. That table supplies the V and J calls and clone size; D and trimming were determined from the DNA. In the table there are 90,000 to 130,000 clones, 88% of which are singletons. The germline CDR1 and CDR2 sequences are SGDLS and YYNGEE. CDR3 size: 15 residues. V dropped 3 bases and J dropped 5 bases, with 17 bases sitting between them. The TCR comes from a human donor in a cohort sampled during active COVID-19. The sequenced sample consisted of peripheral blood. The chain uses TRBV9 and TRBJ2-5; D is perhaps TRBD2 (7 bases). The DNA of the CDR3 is TGTGCCAGCAGCGCCGATGGGGGGGCTAGGGAGACCCAGTACTTC. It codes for CASSADGGARETQYF.